This TCR beta chain derives from a study of cytotoxic CD8 clonotypes in ibrutinib-treated CLL. On the study more broadly: Treatment had run for a median about twelve months, range 6 to 36, when response samples were taken. Study results and caveats: Public clonotypes were rare and shrank or held steady on treatment. Whereas clonality rose at ibrutinib response, it declined toward baseline at progression.

As concerns this clone: Its matching antigen is unknown.

Germline lookup yields CDR1 GTSNPN and CDR2 SVGIG (reference sequence). The CDR3 has 15 amino acids. Deletions cut 1 base from V and 0 bases from J, with 9 bases between. TCRdb's table, derived via immunoSEQ multiplex PCR, lists solely in-frame clones and lacks some. Of just over 200,000 clones in the sample, roughly 77% are singletons; the top ten hold 5.9%. With cryopreserved PBMCs as the source, around 2 micrograms of genomic DNA went to TCR beta libraries. The source was PBMCs, collected after 12 months of ibrutinib treatment. This TCR was sampled from a human donor with chronic lymphocytic leukemia. This chain connects TRBV30 to TRBJ1-4; D gene unclear. CDR3 nucleotide sequence: TGTGCCTGGAGTGCGAGTAGTGCAACTAATGAAAAACTGTTTTTT. Encoded protein: CAWSASSATNEKLFF.